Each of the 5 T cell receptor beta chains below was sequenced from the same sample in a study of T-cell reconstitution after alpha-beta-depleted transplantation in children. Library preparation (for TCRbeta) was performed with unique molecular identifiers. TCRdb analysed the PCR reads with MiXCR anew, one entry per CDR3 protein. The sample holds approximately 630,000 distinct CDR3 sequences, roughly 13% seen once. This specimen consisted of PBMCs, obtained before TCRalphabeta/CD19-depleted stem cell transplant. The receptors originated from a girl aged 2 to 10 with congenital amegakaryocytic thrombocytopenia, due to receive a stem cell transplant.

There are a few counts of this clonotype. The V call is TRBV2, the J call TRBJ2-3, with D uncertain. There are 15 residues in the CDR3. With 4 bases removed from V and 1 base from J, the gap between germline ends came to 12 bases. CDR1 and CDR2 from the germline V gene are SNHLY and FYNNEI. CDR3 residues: CASSVIRQGTDTQYF. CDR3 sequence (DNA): TGTGCCAGCAGTGTAATCCGCCAGGGCACAGATACGCAGTATTTT.

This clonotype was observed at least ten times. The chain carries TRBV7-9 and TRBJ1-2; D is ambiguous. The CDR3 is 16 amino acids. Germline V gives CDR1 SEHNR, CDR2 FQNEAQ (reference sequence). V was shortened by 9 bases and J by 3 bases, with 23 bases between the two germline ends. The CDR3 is CASSASGHTAYYGYTF. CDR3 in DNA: TGTGCCAGTTCGGCGAGTGGCCACACCGCTTACTATGGCTACACCTTC.

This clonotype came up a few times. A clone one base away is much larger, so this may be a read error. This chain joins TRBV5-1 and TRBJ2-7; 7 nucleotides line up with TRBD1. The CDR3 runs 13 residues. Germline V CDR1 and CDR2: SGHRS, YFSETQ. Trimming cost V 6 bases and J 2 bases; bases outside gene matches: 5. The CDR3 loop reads CASNPGQTYEQYF. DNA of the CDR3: TGCGCCAGCAACCCGGGACAGACCTACGAGCAGTACTTC.

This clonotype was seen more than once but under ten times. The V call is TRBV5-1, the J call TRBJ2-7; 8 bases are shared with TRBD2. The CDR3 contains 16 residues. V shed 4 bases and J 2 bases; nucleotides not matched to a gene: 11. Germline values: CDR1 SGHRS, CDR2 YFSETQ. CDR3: CASSLLLAAGAYEQYF. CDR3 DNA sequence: TGCGCCAGCAGCCTCCTACTAGCGGCAGGGGCCTACGAGCAGTACTTC.

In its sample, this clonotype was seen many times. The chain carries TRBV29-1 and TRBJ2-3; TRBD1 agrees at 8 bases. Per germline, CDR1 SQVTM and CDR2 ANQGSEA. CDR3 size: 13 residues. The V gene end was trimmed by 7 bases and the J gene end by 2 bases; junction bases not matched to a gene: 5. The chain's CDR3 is CSGGDRPTDTQYF. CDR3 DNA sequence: TGCAGCGGCGGGGACAGGCCCACAGATACGCAGTATTTT.